This entry features one T cell receptor beta chain sequence. What it binds is unknown. The entry originates in a study of cytomegalovirus exposure and HLA in healthy donors. TCRdb's copy holds only in-frame clones and misses some; the assay was immunoSEQ multiplex PCR. This sample carries 110,000 or so clones, about 85% of them seen once, and the ten largest clones take about 4.3%. This CDR3 contains 14 residues. The V and J ends lost 2 bases and 7 bases, in that order; junction bases with no gene match: 4. CDR1 is SGHRS and CDR2 is YFSETQ in the germline V gene. The study, taken as a whole, reports: Confirmation in vitro established that a few CMV-associated chains were specific for CMV antigens. The authors listed 150 or so TCR beta chains as cytomegalovirus-associated. While the bulk of TCR sequences proved rare, some public TCRs turned up in many donors. Reports credit the classifier with highly specific, highly sensitive diagnosis of cytomegalovirus status.

The chain uses TRBV5-1 and TRBJ2-1; 9 bases line up with TRBD2. Specimen: PBMCs. This TCR was recovered from a man aged 18-30 years in good health and CMV-seropositive. Here the CDR3 reads CASSLAGGQNEQFF. CDR3 bases: TGCGCCAGCAGCTTAGCGGGGGGCCAGAATGAGCAGTTCTTC. The entire variable domain, with the rest obtained from reference TRBV5-1 and TRBJ2-1, is as follows: KAGVTQTPRYLIKTRGQQVTLSCSPISGHRSVSWYQQTPGQGLQFLFEYFSETQRNKGNFPGRFSGRQFSNSRSEMNVSTLELGDSALYLCASSLAGGQNEQFFGPGTRLTVL.